A single sample gave rise to the 29 T cell receptor beta chains below, sequenced in a study of blood T cell repertoires in COVID-19. Generated by immunoSEQ multiplex PCR, the TCRdb table keeps only in-frame clones and is missing some. The top ten clones hold 2.9% of a sample with more than 85,000 clones, 70% to 90% of them seen once. Sequencing was done on a sample of peripheral blood. The receptors originated from a woman older than 75 with acute or convalescent COVID-19.

This sequence joins TRBV5-1 and TRBJ1-2; 9 bases align to TRBD1. Germline V gives CDR1 SGHRS, CDR2 YFSETQ. This CDR3 spans 13 amino acids. After removal of 6 bases from V and 5 bases from J, the junction contained 5 bases not matched to a gene. CDR3 nucleotides: TGCGCCAGCAAGGGACAGGGATTATATGGCTACACCTTC. Protein: CASKGQGLYGYTF.

The chain employs TRBV3-1 (or the pseudogene TRBV3-2) and TRBJ1-3; no clear D. V dropped 3 bases and J dropped 2 bases, with 5 bases sitting between them. Germline lookup yields CDR1 LGHDT and CDR2 YNNKEL (reference sequence). This CDR3 has 13 residues. The CDR3 spells CASSHSAGNTIYF. CDR3 sequence (DNA): TGTGCCAGCAGCCACAGCGCTGGAAACACCATATATTTT.

The gene calls are TRBV7-2 and TRBJ2-1; D remains ambiguous. The CDR3 length is 16 residues. V lost 1 base and J lost 2, with 12 bases in between. Germline V gene sequence: CDR1 SGHTA, CDR2 FQGNSA. For the CDR3, the DNA is TGTGCCAGCAGCTTAGTGGGCGCAGCCACCTACAATGAGCAGTTCTTC. Its translation: CASSLVGAATYNEQFF.

CDR3 in DNA: TGTGCCAGCAGTTTACAGTTCACTGAAGCTTTCTTT. Protein: CASSLQFTEAFF. The chain couples TRBV12-3 or TRBV12-4 to TRBJ1-1; D gene ambiguous. CDR3 length: 12 residues. The germline V and J ends were trimmed by 2 bases and 4 bases, with 5 bases remaining between them.

J is TRBJ1-5 and V is TRBV6-6; tentative D call: TRBD1 (6 bases). The CDR3 runs 14 residues. Trimming removed 7 bases from V and 3 bases from J, with 13 bases in between. Germline values: CDR1 MNHNY, CDR2 SVGAGI (reference sequence). Here the CDR3 DNA reads TGTGCCAGCAACCCGGACAGCATCAATCAGCCCCAGCATTTT. Protein: CASNPDSINQPQHF.

This clone was seen a handful of times. The rearrangement uses TRBV6-5 and TRBJ1-1; TRBD1 matches at 9 bases. CDR3 length: 13 residues. Per germline, CDR1 MNHEY and CDR2 SVGAGI. The V segment lost 2 bases and the J segment 6 bases; nucleotides outside the gene matches: 1. CDR3 DNA: TGTGCCAGCAGTTACGGGACAGGGTCTGAAGCTTTCTTT. As protein: CASSYGTGSEAFF.

This clone showed up just once. The chain couples TRBV4-2 to TRBJ1-1; TRBD1 matches at 7 bases. Germline loops: CDR1 LGHNA, CDR2 YNFKEQ. Unmatched junction bases numbered 12, after V lost 4 bases and J lost 10 bases. There are 14 residues in the CDR3. The CDR3 here is CASSRDQGEVGAFF. The CDR3 region has the DNA TGTGCCAGCAGCCGGGATCAGGGGGAAGTTGGAGCTTTCTTT.

This chain uses TRBV5-1 with TRBJ2-7; 7 bases align to TRBD1. Germline V gives CDR1 SGHRS, CDR2 YFSETQ. Trimming removed 4 bases from V and 4 bases from J; junction bases left unmatched: 11. The CDR3 is 15 amino acids. The CDR3: CASSRIDRAKYEQYF. CDR3 DNA sequence: TGCGCCAGCAGCCGCATCGACAGGGCTAAATACGAGCAGTACTTC.

The J gene is TRBJ2-1, the V gene TRBV18; possibly TRBD2 for D (5 bases). CDR1 is KGHSH, CDR2 LQKENI, per germline. The V end was cut by 3 bases, the J end by 12 bases, with 9 bases between. CDR3 length equals 11 residues. The CDR3 DNA follows: TGTGCCAGCTCACCGGATGAGGGGCAGTTCTTC. This codes for CASSPDEGQFF.

A remark on this clone: One junction end disagrees with the germline gene, perhaps due to a read error. The chain combines TRBV28 with TRBJ2-7; 9 bases are shared with TRBD2. The CDR3 runs 12 residues. Germline lookup yields CDR1 MDHEN and CDR2 SYDVKM. This chain's CDR3 is CASSLAGLAFSF. The CDR3 DNA reads as TGTGCCAGCAGTTTAGCGGGACTAGCTTTCTCCTTC.

The chain carries TRBV5-4 and TRBJ2-4, with D maybe TRBD2 (6 bases). Germline V CDR1 and CDR2: SGHNT, YYREEE (reference sequence). V lost 4 bases, J lost 1 base, and 12 bases lay in between. This CDR3 has 15 amino acids. The CDR3 coding sequence is TGTGCCAGCAGCGGGGGGAACAGGGCCAAAAACATTCAGTACTTC. Translation gives CASSGGNRAKNIQYF.

The rearrangement joins TRBV9 to TRBJ2-5, with 9 positions matching TRBD2. J was trimmed by 5 bases and V by 0 bases; bases with no gene match: 8. Germline V gives CDR1 SGDLS, CDR2 YYNGEE. The CDR3 is 16 residues long. The CDR3 bases are TGTGCCAGCAGCGTAGAAGGGGGTAGCGGGAGTGAGACCCAGTACTTC. Amino acids: CASSVEGGSGSETQYF.

The chain employs TRBV6-2 or TRBV6-3 and TRBJ1-2; 7 positions match TRBD1. This CDR3 region has 12 residues. Germline loops: CDR1 MNHEY, CDR2 SVGEGT. With 6 bases clipped from V and 8 bases from J, the junction kept 6 bases outside the gene matches. The CDR3 region has the DNA TGTGCCAGCAGCGAGGGGGCGCGAGGCTACACCTTC. Protein sequence: CASSEGARGYTF.

V usage is TRBV11-2 and J usage is TRBJ2-7; D is perhaps TRBD1 (5 bases). CDR3 length equals 15 residues. The germline V gene has CDR1 SGHAT and CDR2 FQNNGV. V lost 3 bases and J lost 2, with 14 bases in between. CDR3 region: CASSLRLDSTYEQYF. The CDR3 region has the DNA TGTGCCAGCAGCTTGAGACTCGACAGTACCTACGAGCAGTACTTC. Full variable domain (remainder filled in from reference TRBV11-2 and TRBJ2-7): EAGVAQSPRYKIIEKRQSVAFWCNPISGHATLYWYQQILGQGPKLLIQFQNNGVVDDSQLPKDRFSAERLKGVDSTLKIQPAKLEDSAVYLCASSLRLDSTYEQYFGPGTRLTVT.

This chain links TRBV2 with TRBJ1-2, with 10 bases lining up with TRBD1. The CDR3 runs 12 residues. Per the germline V gene, CDR1 is SNHLY and CDR2 is FYNNEI. As DNA, the CDR3 is TGTGTCATGACAGGGGGCCTCTATGGCTACACCTTC. It encodes CVMTGGLYGYTF.

There are a few counts of this clone. V is TRBV5-4 and J is TRBJ1-1; 10 positions agree with TRBD1. Germline V gives CDR1 SGHNT, CDR2 YYREEE (reference sequence). V lost 3 bases, J lost 3 bases, and 11 bases stayed unmatched. The CDR3 loop spans 17 amino acids. The CDR3 spells CASSYRVTDRGHTEAFF. The CDR3 region has the DNA TGTGCCAGCAGCTATCGGGTGACTGACAGGGGGCACACTGAAGCTTTCTTT.

The chain combines TRBV7-3 with TRBJ2-3, with D possibly TRBD1 on 6 matching bases. The CDR3 runs 17 residues. Looked up from germline, CDR1 is SGHTA and CDR2 is FQGTGA. The V and J ends lost 1 base and 2 bases respectively, with 16 bases between them. The CDR3 is CASSLNGPWTVTDTQYF. The CDR3 DNA sequence: TGTGCCAGCAGCTTAAACGGCCCATGGACAGTCACAGATACGCAGTATTTT.

This chain connects TRBV11-1 to TRBJ2-5, with 9 bases aligning to TRBD2. This CDR3 contains 14 residues. The trim removed 5 bases at V and 3 bases at J, leaving 4 bases unmatched. Germline assignment: CDR1 SGHAT and CDR2 FQDESV (reference sequence). The CDR3 DNA reads TGTGCCAGCAGCCTGGGACTAGCAGAAGAGACCCAGTACTTC. Amino acid sequence: CASSLGLAEETQYF.

This chain links TRBV6-5 with TRBJ2-2; 8 bases fit TRBD1. V was clipped by 2 bases and J by 7 bases; unmatched bases: 6. Germline values: CDR1 MNHEY, CDR2 SVGAGI. The CDR3 consists of 15 residues. The CDR3 region is CASSYGQGAGGELFF. In DNA, the CDR3 is TGTGCCAGCAGTTACGGTCAGGGGGCAGGCGGGGAGCTGTTTTTT.

The chain employs TRBV5-1 and TRBJ2-2; 13 bases align to TRBD2. Per the germline V gene, CDR1 is SGHRS and CDR2 is YFSETQ. Germline trimming cut 5 bases from V and 0 bases from J; bases unmatched to any gene: 7. The CDR3 length is 18 residues. The CDR3 protein is CASSLTSGGAANTGELFF. CDR3 DNA sequence: TGCGCCAGCAGTCTAACTAGCGGGGGGGCAGCGAACACCGGGGAGCTGTTTTTT.

The V and J genes are TRBV19 and TRBJ1-1, with D tentatively TRBD1 (5 bases). Germline values: CDR1 LNHDA, CDR2 SQIVND (reference sequence). V was cut by 3 bases and J by 4 bases, with 21 bases left in between. CDR3 size: 17 residues. CDR3 in amino acids: CASSILRGGGSGTEAFF. In nucleotides, the CDR3 is TGTGCCAGTAGTATTCTCCGGGGTGGGGGGTCCGGCACTGAAGCTTTCTTT.

The chain links TRBV5-4 to TRBJ2-4; 7 positions agree with TRBD1. CDR3 length equals 16 residues. V lost 4 bases, J lost 0 bases, and 7 bases stayed unmatched. Germline V gene data show CDR1 as SGHNT and CDR2 as YYREEE (reference sequence). The DNA for the CDR3 is TGTGCCAGCAGCGATCGACAGGGAATAGCCAAAAACATTCAGTACTTC. It specifies CASSDRQGIAKNIQYF. Filled out from reference TRBV5-4 and TRBJ2-4, the complete variable domain reads ETGVTQSPTHLIKTRGQQVTLRCSSQSGHNTVSWYQQALGQGPQFIFQYYREEENGRGNFPPRFSGLQFPNYSSELNVNALELDDSALYLCASSDRQGIAKNIQYFGAGTRLSVL.

V and J are TRBV21-1 and TRBJ2-7; the listed D gene, TRBD2, was not tested against the DNA. TRBV21-1 is termed a pseudogene. CDR3 length: 10 amino acids. The CDR3 sequence is CASTPVEQYF. CDR3 nucleotide sequence: TGTGCCAGCACCCCGGTGGAGCAGTACTTC.

This CDR3 reads CASSIEGTGIYEQYF. CDR3 sequence (DNA): TGTGCCAGTAGTATAGAGGGGACAGGGATCTACGAGCAGTACTTC. The chain is built from TRBV19 and TRBJ2-7, with 9 bases matching TRBD1. The CDR3 runs 15 residues. Germline CDR1 and CDR2: LNHDA and SQIVND (reference sequence). J lost 3 bases, V lost 0 bases, and 3 bases had no gene match. Using reference TRBV19 and TRBJ2-7 for the parts outside the CDR3, the full variable domain is DGGITQSPKYLFRKEGQNVTLSCEQNLNHDAMYWYRQDPGQGLRLIYYSQIVNDFQKGDIAEGYSVSREKKESFPLTVTSAQKNPTAFYLCASSIEGTGIYEQYFGPGTRLTVT.

The CDR3 loop reads CASRRGQGAQSTEAFF. DNA for the CDR3: TGCGCCAGCAGGCGCGGACAGGGGGCGCAGTCCACTGAAGCTTTCTTT. The V and J genes are TRBV5-1 and TRBJ1-1; 11 bases map to TRBD1. The V gene's germline CDR1 is SGHRS and CDR2 YFSETQ. CDR3 length: 16 amino acids. The V segment lost 5 bases and the J segment 4 bases; nucleotides outside the gene matches: 10.

The chain carries TRBV6-5 and TRBJ2-7; D may be TRBD1 (5 bases). Between the trimmed V and J ends, which lost 6 bases and 6 bases, there was a span of 15 bases. There are 13 residues in the CDR3. Germline V gives CDR1 MNHEY, CDR2 SVGAGI. The CDR3 DNA is TGTGCCAGCAGAACCAGGGCTATCAGCGAGCAGTACTTC. Its translation is CASRTRAISEQYF.

The chain is built from TRBV5-1 and TRBJ1-1, with D hard to call. The CDR3 extends over 17 amino acids. Germline CDR1 reads SGHRS; CDR2 reads YFSETQ. Trimming shortened V by 0 bases and J by 4 bases, and 19 bases separated the two germline ends. The CDR3 DNA follows: TGCGCCAGCAGCTTGGAGCTCGCTATCGGACGGGGCACTGAAGCTTTCTTT. Translating gives CASSLELAIGRGTEAFF.

This clone was recorded once. This chain joins TRBV27 and TRBJ2-7, with TRBD2 identical over 14 bases. V lost 5 bases to trimming and J lost 3 bases; unmatched junction nucleotides: 3. Germline-derived CDR1 and CDR2 are MNHEY and SMNVEV (reference sequence). This CDR3 region has 15 residues. The DNA of the CDR3 is TGTGCCAGCAGTCCTGGGACTAGCGGGAGCTACGAGCAGTACTTC. This sequence encodes CASSPGTSGSYEQYF.

This clone has just one count. A read error is likely, as this CDR3 ends without the conserved phenylalanine or tryptophan. It is unclear where the CDR3 begins or ends on the DNA, so no DNA is shown, and the CDR3 is as TCRdb lists it. The V and J genes are TRBV18 and TRBJ1-3; TRBD1 is taken as the D call from the table, unchecked against the DNA. CDR1 is KGHSH, CDR2 LQKENI, per germline. Both ends counted, the CDR3 spans 10 residues. CDR3 protein: CASSQKGTGV.